This TCR beta chain was profiled in a study of blood T cells in healthy people across ages. Together with a sample-barcoded 5' primer, a J-beta primer mix was included in a second PCR lasting roughly 6 to 12 cycles. TCRdb re-derived calls from the 5' RACE reads in MiXCR, one entry per CDR3 protein. Here the sample spans some 1 million distinct CDR3 sequences, 40% to 50% being singletons. Trimming left V 3 bases short and J 0 bases short, with 16 bases between. Germline-derived CDR1 and CDR2 are SGHRS and YFSETQ. This CDR3 contains 18 residues. The sequence came from a woman aged 55-69 years in good health. The chain joins TRBV5-1 to TRBJ2-6, with D tentatively TRBD1 or TRBD2 (5 bases each). Sequencing was done on a sample of blood. The DNA for the CDR3 is TGCGCCAGCAGCTCGCCGGGACGGACCGCCTCTGGGGCCAACGTCCTGACTTTC. It is translated as CASSSPGRTASGANVLTF. Together with reference TRBV5-1 and TRBJ2-6, the CDR3 gives the full variable domain: KAGVTQTPRYLIKTRGQQVTLSCSPISGHRSVSWYQQTPGQGLQFLFEYFSETQRNKGNFPGRFSGRQFSNSRSEMNVSTLELGDSALYLCASSSPGRTASGANVLTFGAGSRLTVL.